The entry below gives a single TCR beta chain sequence along with its context. These data are taken from a study of T cell changes during pregnancy in multiple sclerosis. The V and J ends lost 4 bases and 0 bases, in that order; junction bases with no gene match: 6. CDR1 SEHNR and CDR2 FQNEAQ come from the germline V gene (reference sequence). The CDR3 sequence is 16 residues long. Only in-frame clones appear in the TCRdb table, and some are missing; sequencing was by immunoSEQ multiplex PCR. The sample has about 92,000 clones; about 93% are singletons. The source is a female donor with multiple sclerosis, enrolled in a pregnancy study. Sequencing was performed on peripheral blood, taken in the first trimester of pregnancy. The chain has TRBV7-9 and TRBJ1-1; the match to TRBD1 covers 9 bases. CDR3 in DNA: TGTGCCAGCAGCTCGCCGGGACAGGGAATGAACACTGAAGCTTTCTTT. Its translation is CASSSPGQGMNTEAFF. Based on the CDR3 plus reference TRBV7-9 and TRBJ1-1, the full variable domain is DTGVSQNPRHKITKRGQNVTFRCDPISEHNRLYWYRQTLGQGPEFLTYFQNEAQLEKSRLLSDRFSAERPKGSFSTLEIQRTEQGDSAMYLCASSSPGQGMNTEAFFGQGTRLTVV.